This T cell receptor beta chain emerged from a study of OX40 agonist ivuxolimab in advanced cancers. Here immunoSEQ multiplex PCR was the method, and the copy in TCRdb shows in-frame clones only, minus some. The repertoire holds approximately 24,000 clones, approximately 75% seen once, with under 30% in the top ten. There are 16 residues in the CDR3. Trimming shortened V by 5 bases and J by 3 bases, and 16 bases separated the two germline ends. The rearrangement joins TRBV7-1 to TRBJ2-2; either TRBD1 or TRBD2 may supply D (5 bases each). TRBV7-1 is an ORF, with its function uncertain. This clonotype was sampled from an adult with an advanced solid tumor such as melanoma, head and neck, liver or kidney cancer. The sequencing used CD4+ or CD8+ T cells sorted from blood, collected in a trial of the OX40 agonist ivuxolimab. The CDR3 protein is CASSARLGVDTGELFF. The CDR3 bases are TGTGCCAGCAGCGCGAGGCTGGGGGTAGACACCGGGGAGCTGTTTTTT.